This TCR beta chain was observed in a study of T cells after yellow fever vaccination. Study details: Fractions low in cell number were prepared with SMART-Seq v4 Ultra Low Input. Study-level results: The appearance of a small share of clonotypes in both CD4 and CD8 compartments was observed. Weaker, the secondary response peaked sooner, at day 5 versus 15.

TCRdb reprocessed the 5' RACE reads via MiXCR and lists one record per CDR3 protein. The table lists about 63,000 distinct CDR3 sequences, approximately 8% of them singletons. In the case of this clonotype: What it recognizes is unknown.

Specimen: CD8+ T cells sorted from PBMCs, collected 15 days after the yellow fever booster vaccination. The source of this sequence is a man younger than 45 who received the YFV17D yellow fever vaccine.

The DNA of the CDR3 is TGTGCCAGCAGCCAAGTATCTTCAGATACGCAGTATTTT. It is translated as CASSQVSSDTQYF. The V call is TRBV14, the J call TRBJ2-3; D ambiguous. Trimming left V 1 base short and J 4 bases short, with 6 bases between. Germline V gives CDR1 SGHDN, CDR2 FVKESK. This CDR3 is built from 13 residues.